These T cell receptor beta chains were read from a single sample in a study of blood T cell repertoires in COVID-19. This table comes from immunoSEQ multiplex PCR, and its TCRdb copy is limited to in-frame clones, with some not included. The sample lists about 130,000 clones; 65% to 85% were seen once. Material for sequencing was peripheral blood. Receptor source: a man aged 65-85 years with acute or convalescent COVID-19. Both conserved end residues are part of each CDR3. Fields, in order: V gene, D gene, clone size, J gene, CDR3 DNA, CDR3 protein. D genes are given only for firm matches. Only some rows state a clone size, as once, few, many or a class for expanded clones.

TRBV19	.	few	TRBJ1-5	TGTGCCAGTAACGGGGGAGTTATGAATCAGCCCCAGCATTTT	CASNGGVMNQPQHF
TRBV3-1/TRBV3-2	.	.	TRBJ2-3	TGTGCCAGCAGCCTGGGACTTAATACGCAGTATTTT	CASSLGLNTQYF
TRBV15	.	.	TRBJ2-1	TGTGCCACCAGCAGAGATACGGGGTGGGGTGAGCAGTTCTTC	CATSRDTGWGEQFF
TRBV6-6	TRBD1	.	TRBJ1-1	TGTGCCAGCAGCCATCACAGGGGGCGAGTTACTGAAGCTTTCTTT	CASSHHRGRVTEAFF
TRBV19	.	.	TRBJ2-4	TGTGCCAGTAGTATCTGGACCGCGGGTACCAAAAACATTCAGTACTTC	CASSIWTAGTKNIQYF
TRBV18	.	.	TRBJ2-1	TGTGCCAGCTCACCTCAGGGTGGTGAGCAGTTCTTC	CASSPQGGEQFF
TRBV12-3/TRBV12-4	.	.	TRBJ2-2	TGTGCCAGCAGCCGGGGAACCGGGGAGCTGTTTTTT	CASSRGTGELFF
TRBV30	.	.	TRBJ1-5	TGTGCCTGGAGTGTACAAACAGGAACGGATCAGCCCCAGCATTTT	CAWSVQTGTDQPQHF
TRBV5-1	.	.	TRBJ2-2	TGCGCCAGCAGCTCGGGACAGAACACCGGGGAGCTGTTTTTT	CASSSGQNTGELFF
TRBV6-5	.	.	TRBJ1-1	TGTGCCAGCAGTTGGTTTGAGATCATATTGAACACTGAAGCTTTCTTT	CASSWFEIILNTEAFF
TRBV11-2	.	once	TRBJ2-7	TGTGCCAGCAGATTCTCCAACAACAACGCAGGCGTCGGCGAGCAGTACTTC	CASRFSNNNAGVGEQYF
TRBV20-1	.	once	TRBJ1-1	TGCAGTGCTAGTGCGCAGGGGAACACTGAAGCTTTCTTT	CSASAQGNTEAFF
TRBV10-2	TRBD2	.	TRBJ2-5	TGCGCCAGCAGTGAGATCCTAGCGGGGGGGTCCCAAGAGACCCAGTACTTC	CASSEILAGGSQETQYF
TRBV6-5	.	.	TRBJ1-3	TGTGCCAGCAGTACGGAGACTGGAAACACCATATATTTT	CASSTETGNTIYF
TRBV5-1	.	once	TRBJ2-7	TGCGCCAGCAGCGGCACACAGGGACCTTACCACGAGCAGTACTTC	CASSGTQGPYHEQYF
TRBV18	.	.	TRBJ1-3	TGTGCCAGCTCACCCTTTAGCAGGGAAGGAGTTCGAAACACCATATATTTT	CASSPFSREGVRNTIYF
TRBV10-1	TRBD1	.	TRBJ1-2	TGCGCCAGCAGTACCGGGACAGGGAACTATGGCTACACCTTC	CASSTGTGNYGYTF
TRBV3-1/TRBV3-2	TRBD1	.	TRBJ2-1	TGTGCCAGCAGTGATCGGACAGGGACCATCGGCTCCTACAATGAGCAGTTCTTC	CASSDRTGTIGSYNEQFF
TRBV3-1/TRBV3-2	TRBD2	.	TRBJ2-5	TGTGCCAGCAGCCAACTAGCGGGGGGACCTAGCCAAGAGACCCAGTACTTC	CASSQLAGGPSQETQYF
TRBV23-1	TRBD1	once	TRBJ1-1	TGCGCCAGCAGCGCGGACAGGGCGGTAGCTTTCTTT	CASSADRAVAFF
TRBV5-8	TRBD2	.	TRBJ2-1	TGTGCCAGCAGCCGTAGCGGGGGACTCTACAATGAGCAGTTCTTC	CASSRSGGLYNEQFF
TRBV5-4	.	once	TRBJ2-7	TGTGCCAGCAGCCCACCGAGCTCCTACGAGCAGTACTTC	CASSPPSSYEQYF
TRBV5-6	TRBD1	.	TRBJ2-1	TGTGCCAGCAGCTACGTGGACAGGGCCCCTTACAATGAGCAGTTCTTC	CASSYVDRAPYNEQFF
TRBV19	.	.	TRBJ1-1	TGTGCCAGTATCCGCACAGACAACACTGAAGCTTTCTTT	CASIRTDNTEAFF
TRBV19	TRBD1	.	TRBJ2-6	TGTGCCAGTAGTCCGCGGACAGGGGGAAAAGCTGGGGCCAACGTCCTGACTTTC	CASSPRTGGKAGANVLTF
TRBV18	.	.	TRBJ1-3	TGTGCCAGCTCACGCGAGGGAAACACCATATATTTT	CASSREGNTIYF
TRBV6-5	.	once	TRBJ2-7	TGTGCCAGCAGTGACTCGGCACGGCAGTACTTC	CASSDSARQYF
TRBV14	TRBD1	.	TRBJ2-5	TGTGCCAGCAGCCGCTGGACAGGGGGCGACCAGACCCAGTACTTC	CASSRWTGGDQTQYF
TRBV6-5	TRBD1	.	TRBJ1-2	TGTGCCAGCAGGGGACAGGGGAACTATGGCTACACCTTC	CASRGQGNYGYTF
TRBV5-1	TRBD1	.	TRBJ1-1	TGCGCCAGCAGCTACCTACAGGGGGCGGGTGAAGCTTTCTTT	CASSYLQGAGEAFF
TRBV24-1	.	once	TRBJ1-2	TGTGCCACCAGTGCCGGCGGTAACTATGGCTACACCTTC	CATSAGGNYGYTF
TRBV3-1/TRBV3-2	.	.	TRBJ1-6	TGTGCCAGCAGCCAAGAGTGGAGGGGAGGTTCACCCCTCCACTTT	CASSQEWRGGSPLHF
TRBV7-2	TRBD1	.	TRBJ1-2	TGTGCCAGCAGCTTCTCAGGGGGCAACGACTATGGCTACACCTTC	CASSFSGGNDYGYTF